The 29 T cell receptor beta chains given below trace back to one sample, sequenced in a study of blood T cell repertoires in COVID-19. The data were produced by immunoSEQ multiplex PCR, yet TCRdb's version contains in-frame clones alone and is incomplete. This table has roughly 150,000 clones, roughly 90% appearing once. Sequencing input: peripheral blood. All receptors come from a man between 18 and 29 years old with COVID-19, enrolled during active disease.

Only one count was recorded for this clone. Compared with germline, one end of the junction differs, possibly owing to a read error. This chain joins TRBV9 and TRBJ1-4; 8 nucleotides agree with TRBD1. The CDR3 has 14 residues. From germline, CDR1 is SGDLS and CDR2 YYNGEE. The CDR3 sequence: CASSPDRVDEKLLF. The DNA of the CDR3 is TGTGCCAGCAGCCCGGACAGGGTGGATGAAAAACTGCTTTTT.

Only a few counts were recorded for this clone. The chain couples TRBV27 to TRBJ2-7; D gene uncertain. Trimming left V 2 bases short and J 5 bases short, with 13 bases between. The germline CDR1 and CDR2 sequences are MNHEY and SMNVEV (reference sequence). The CDR3 spans 14 residues. The CDR3: CASSLMLASDEQYF. DNA of the CDR3: TGTGCCAGCAGTTTAATGCTGGCCAGTGACGAGCAGTACTTC.

The gene calls are TRBV7-9 and TRBJ1-2; TRBD1 might be the D (6 bases). In germline, CDR1 is SEHNR, CDR2 FQNEAQ (reference sequence). The CDR3 spans 13 residues. V lost 2 bases and J 3 bases, leaving 7 bases between the germline ends. CDR3: CASSLPGDYGYTF. The CDR3 nucleotides read TGTGCCAGCAGCTTACCAGGGGACTATGGCTACACCTTC. The full variable domain, completed using reference TRBV7-9 and TRBJ1-2, is DTGVSQNPRHKITKRGQNVTFRCDPISEHNRLYWYRQTLGQGPEFLTYFQNEAQLEKSRLLSDRFSAERPKGSFSTLEIQRTEQGDSAMYLCASSLPGDYGYTFGSGTRLTVV.

The chain couples TRBV7-2 to TRBJ2-7; TRBD1 matches 10 bases. The germline V gene has CDR1 SGHTA and CDR2 FQGNSA. The V segment lost 5 bases and the J segment 4 bases; nucleotides outside the gene matches: 5. The CDR3 is made up of 14 amino acids. CDR3 residues: CASSDRDRGYEQYF. DNA for the CDR3: TGTGCCAGCAGCGACCGGGACAGGGGTTACGAGCAGTACTTC.

The table lists this clone with a count of one. The rearrangement uses TRBV15 and TRBJ1-2, with D maybe TRBD1 (6 bases). The CDR3 loop spans 15 amino acids. Per germline, CDR1 LNHNV and CDR2 YYDKDF (reference sequence). Between the trimmed V and J ends, which lost 5 bases and 7 bases, there was a span of 20 bases. The CDR3 DNA is TGTGCCACCAGCTCCCGACCCGGGACACCGACTGGCTACACCTTC. Protein: CATSSRPGTPTGYTF. Looking up the rest from reference TRBV15 and TRBJ1-2 gives the full variable domain: DAMVIQNPRYQVTQFGKPVTLSCSQTLNHNVMYWYQQKSSQAPKLLFHYYDKDFNNEADTPDNFQSRRPNTSFCFLDIRSPGLGDTAMYLCATSSRPGTPTGYTFGSGTRLTVV.

The count of this clone is one. The chain has TRBV29-1 and TRBJ2-1, with TRBD2 matching 15 bases. This CDR3 region has 17 residues. V dropped 5 bases and J dropped 1; count of bases not matched to a gene: 6. The germline CDR1 and CDR2 sequences are SQVTM and ANQGSEA. This CDR3 reads CSVRTSGRVISYNEQFF. As DNA, the CDR3 is TGCAGCGTTCGGACTAGCGGGAGGGTTATATCCTACAATGAGCAGTTCTTC.

The chain joins TRBV11-1 to TRBJ1-1, with 7 positions matching TRBD1. Germline V lookup: CDR1 SGHAT, CDR2 FQDESV (reference sequence). V gave up 5 bases and J gave up 1 base; unmatched junction bases: 7. The CDR3 loop spans 15 amino acids. The DNA for the CDR3 is TGTGCCAGCAGCGCAGACAGGGAGGAGAACACTGAAGCTTTCTTT. It translates to CASSADREENTEAFF.

The chain uses TRBV29-1 and TRBJ2-7; 12 positions match TRBD2. The length of the CDR3 is 13 residues. Germline trimming cut 5 bases from V and 11 bases from J; bases unmatched to any gene: 10. Germline lookup yields CDR1 SQVTM and CDR2 ANQGSEA. The CDR3 nucleotides read TGCAGCGTTAGTCTTAGACTAGCGGGAGAGGAGTACTTC. This gives the protein CSVSLRLAGEEYF.

The CDR3 loop reads CASSLSALRSYNSPLHF. For the CDR3, the DNA is TGTGCCAGCAGTTTATCAGCACTGCGCTCCTATAATTCACCCCTCCACTTT. The chain carries TRBV27 and TRBJ1-6; D uncertain. Per germline, CDR1 MNHEY and CDR2 SMNVEV (reference sequence). The ends were cut back, 0 bases at V and 0 bases at J, with 9 bases in the middle. This CDR3 is 17 amino acids long.

The chain joins TRBV24-1 to TRBJ1-2, with D tentatively TRBD1 (5 bases). Between the trimmed V and J ends, which lost 3 bases and 5 bases, there was a span of 15 bases. This CDR3 contains 15 residues. Germline CDR1 KGHDR, CDR2 SFDVKD. CDR3 in amino acids: CATSDPRGGIYGYTF. CDR3 coding DNA: TGTGCCACCAGTGATCCACGGGGGGGGATTTATGGCTACACCTTC.

The chain combines TRBV7-2 with TRBJ2-2, with D perhaps TRBD2 (5 bases). Germline V gene data show CDR1 as SGHTA and CDR2 as FQGNSA. This CDR3 region has 15 residues. V dropped 8 bases and J dropped 7 bases, with 20 bases sitting between them. The CDR3 region is CASGRKWRRHGELFF. The CDR3 DNA sequence: TGTGCCAGCGGCAGAAAATGGCGGAGGCACGGGGAGCTGTTTTTT.

This clone was counted a single time. V gene TRBV27 combines with J gene TRBJ1-5; the match to TRBD1 covers 7 bases. In germline, CDR1 is MNHEY, CDR2 SMNVEV (reference sequence). The CDR3 is made up of 16 amino acids. The V and J ends lost 5 bases and 4 bases, in that order; junction bases with no gene match: 11. The CDR3 DNA is TGTGCCAGCAGTCTTACCCGACAGGGCGGTAATCAGCCCCAGCATTTT. Its protein product is CASSLTRQGGNQPQHF.

The genes are TRBV5-6 and TRBJ1-1; TRBD1 matches 9 bases. Germline values: CDR1 SGHDT, CDR2 YYEEEE. This CDR3 region has 16 residues. J lost 4 bases, V lost 4 bases, and 11 bases had no gene match. CDR3 residues: CASSQGQGLGATEAFF. The CDR3 DNA is TGTGCCAGCAGCCAAGGACAGGGGTTAGGGGCCACTGAAGCTTTCTTT.

The chain couples TRBV27 to TRBJ1-5, with D uncertain. The CDR3 has 14 residues. Germline V gives CDR1 MNHEY, CDR2 SMNVEV (reference sequence). V was shortened by 2 bases and J by 6 bases, with 11 bases between the two germline ends. This CDR3 is CASSLSRAGQPQHF. The CDR3 nucleotides read TGTGCCAGCAGTTTAAGCCGGGCGGGTCAGCCCCAGCATTTT.

This chain links TRBV11-2 with TRBJ2-1; possibly TRBD2 for D (6 bases). CDR1 and CDR2 from the germline V gene are SGHAT and FQNNGV. There are 17 residues in the CDR3. V shed 4 bases and J shed 6 bases, with 22 bases lying between them. The CDR3 DNA follows: TGTGCCAGCAGCTCCACCCTGGGTGGCCTCGGGGGCAATGAGCAGTTCTTC. Protein product: CASSSTLGGLGGNEQFF.

The chain joins TRBV7-2 to TRBJ2-7; D not resolved. The ends were cut back, 5 bases at V and 0 bases at J, with 17 bases in the middle. The CDR3 is made up of 16 amino acids. Germline V CDR1 and CDR2: SGHTA, FQGNSA. CDR3 nucleotides: TGTGCCAGCAGCCGTAGAGGTGGCCTTAGCTCCTACGAGCAGTACTTC. Amino acid sequence: CASSRRGGLSSYEQYF.

The V gene is TRBV5-1, the J gene TRBJ2-1, with D maybe TRBD2 (6 bases). The CDR3 runs to 16 residues. The germline V gene has CDR1 SGHRS and CDR2 YFSETQ. Trimming removed 4 bases at V and 0 bases at J, with 14 bases between. The CDR3 protein is CASSPGSTSSYNEQFF. As DNA, the CDR3 is TGCGCCAGCAGCCCCGGGAGCACAAGCTCCTACAATGAGCAGTTCTTC.

This chain connects TRBV10-3 to TRBJ1-2, with TRBD1 matching 10 bases. The germline V gene encodes CDR1 ENHRY and CDR2 SYGVKD. The CDR3 totals 15 residues. J was trimmed by 2 bases and V by 5 bases; bases with no gene match: 5. CDR3: CAISLTGQGNYGYTF. The DNA of the CDR3 is TGTGCCATCAGTTTAACGGGACAGGGGAACTATGGCTACACCTTC.

The chain has TRBV6-1 and TRBJ2-1; 7 bases align to TRBD1. Germline lookup yields CDR1 MNHNS and CDR2 SASEGT. The CDR3 extends over 14 amino acids. Trimming took 7 bases from V and 2 from J; bases not matched to a gene: 5. CDR3 region: CASTRDSAYNEQFF. The CDR3 DNA reads TGTGCCAGCACCAGGGACAGTGCCTACAATGAGCAGTTCTTC.

The chain uses TRBV6-2 or TRBV6-3 and TRBJ1-2, with D hard to call. The CDR3 length is 17 residues. V was clipped by 5 bases and J by 0 bases, with 19 bases between them. Germline V lookup: CDR1 MNHEY, CDR2 SVGEGT. This CDR3 is CASSSSYGPGTNYGYTF. In nucleotides, the CDR3 is TGTGCCAGCAGTAGTTCCTACGGGCCGGGGACTAACTATGGCTACACCTTC.

The chain has TRBV10-3 and TRBJ2-2; no clear D gene. The V gene lost 9 bases and the J gene lost 8 bases, with 16 bases spanning the gap. The CDR3 has 13 amino acids. The germline gives CDR1 ENHRY, CDR2 SYGVKD. The CDR3 DNA is TGTGCCATGGCCGCCCTGATTTGGGGGGAGCTGTTTTTT. Protein product: CAMAALIWGELFF.

The rearrangement joins TRBV6-5 to TRBJ2-1; TRBD2 agrees at 8 bases. Germline lookup yields CDR1 MNHEY and CDR2 SVGAGI. Unmatched junction bases numbered 10, after V lost 6 bases and J lost 9 bases. CDR3 length: 14 amino acids. The CDR3 DNA sequence: TGTGCCAGCAGGACGGGGACTAGTATAGGTGAGCAGTTCTTC. This codes for CASRTGTSIGEQFF.

The sample holds one count of this clone. The CDR3 sequence is CASSFRVDTGELFF. The CDR3 nucleotides read TGTGCCAGCAGCTTCAGGGTCGACACCGGGGAGCTGTTTTTT. The J gene is TRBJ2-2, the V gene TRBV28; tentative D call: TRBD1 (5 bases). Trimming shortened V by 6 bases and J by 3 bases, and 11 bases separated the two germline ends. The CDR3 covers 14 residues. CDR1 is MDHEN and CDR2 is SYDVKM in the germline V gene.

V and J are TRBV28 and TRBJ1-2, with 8 bases aligning to TRBD1. The CDR3 runs 14 residues. Germline CDR1 reads MDHEN; CDR2 reads SYDVKM. V trimming: 6 bases; J trimming: 5 bases; junction bases outside the gene matches: 8. CDR3 amino acids: CASRPGGKKYGYTF. CDR3 bases: TGTGCCAGCAGGCCAGGGGGCAAAAAGTATGGCTACACCTTC.

J is TRBJ1-1 and V is TRBV19; D is undetermined. V gave up 3 bases and J gave up 1 base, with 18 bases separating them. CDR1 and CDR2 from the germline V gene are LNHDA and SQIVND (reference sequence). The CDR3 is made up of 17 amino acids. The CDR3 reads CASSIVGEVRWNTEAFF. As DNA, the CDR3 is TGTGCCAGTAGTATCGTCGGGGAAGTTAGGTGGAACACTGAAGCTTTCTTT.

This rearrangement joins TRBV30 to TRBJ1-5, with 9 bases that match TRBD1. J gave up 9 bases and V 1 base, and 13 bases lay outside the gene matches. Germline lookup yields CDR1 GTSNPN and CDR2 SVGIG (reference sequence). This CDR3 has 16 amino acids. CDR3 nucleotide sequence: TGTGCCTGGAGTGGGGGACAGGGAGGAGAAGGAATGCCCCAGCATTTT. This gives the protein CAWSGGQGGEGMPQHF.

The rearrangement uses TRBV11-2 and TRBJ2-3, with TRBD1 matching 7 bases. CDR3 length equals 15 residues. CDR1 is SGHAT and CDR2 is FQNNGV in the germline V gene. Trimming cost V 4 bases and J 3 bases; bases outside gene matches: 7. In DNA, the CDR3 is TGTGCCAGCAGCTACAGGGGTACTGGTACAGATACGCAGTATTTT. Translated, it gives CASSYRGTGTDTQYF.

The chain carries TRBV6-2 or TRBV6-3 and TRBJ1-5, with D possibly being TRBD1 (6 bases). This CDR3 contains 16 residues. Per germline, CDR1 MNHEY and CDR2 SVGEGT. V was pared by 1 base and J by 1 base, with 11 bases between. DNA of the CDR3: TGTGCCAGCAGTTACTTGGGGACACTCAGCAATCAGCCCCAGCATTTT. As protein: CASSYLGTLSNQPQHF.

The chain joins TRBV9 to TRBJ1-4; D gene ambiguous. Germline assignment: CDR1 SGDLS and CDR2 YYNGEE. There are 12 residues in the CDR3. Trimming took off 4 bases at V and 7 bases at J, with 8 bases between the two ends. The CDR3 bases are TGTGCCAGCAGCTCCAGTGGTGAAAAACTGTTTTTT. Translated, it gives CASSSSGEKLFF. Drawing the rest from reference TRBV9 and TRBJ1-4, the complete variable domain is DSGVTQTPKHLITATGQRVTLRCSPRSGDLSVYWYQQSLDQGLQFLIQYYNGEERAKGNILERFSAQQFPDLHSELNLSSLELGDSALYFCASSSSGEKLFFGSGTQLSVL.